This TCR beta chain is from a study of cytomegalovirus exposure and HLA in healthy donors. Study observations and caveats: Presence/absence analyses assumed roughly uniform sequencing depth across donors, which may not hold. For most subjects, TCR beta sequences were reported to predict HLA-A and HLA-B alleles with accuracy. The classifier was said to identify cytomegalovirus status with high specificity and sensitivity.

The primer mix had 60 Vbeta and 13 Jbeta primers. Generated by immunoSEQ multiplex PCR, the TCRdb table keeps only in-frame clones and is missing some. The sample has some 150,000 clones; 60% to 80% are singletons. This CDR3 has 13 residues. The V gene lost 3 bases and the J gene lost 5 bases, with 8 bases spanning the gap. Germline V gene sequence: CDR1 MDHEN, CDR2 SYDVKM. Of note for this clone: Its matching antigen is unknown.

This sequence originates from a male donor in good health and CMV-seronegative. V gene TRBV28 combines with J gene TRBJ1-5; the D is unclear. Sequenced sample: PBMCs. CDR3 DNA: TGTGCCAGCAGTTTTTATGGAGATCAGCCCCAGCATTTT. Encoded protein: CASSFYGDQPQHF.